These 10 T cell receptor beta chains were sequenced from one sample in a study of cytomegalovirus exposure and HLA in healthy donors. With 60 Vbeta and 13 Jbeta primers, the PCR was carried out. TCRdb keeps only in-frame clones here, not all; method: immunoSEQ multiplex PCR. Of approximately 270,000 clones detected, approximately 80% appear once; the ten largest clones hold around 0.33%. Source material: PBMCs. These TCRs come from a girl between 2 and 10 years old in good health and CMV-seronegative.

This clone came up once. V usage is TRBV11-2 and J usage is TRBJ2-1, with 7 bases aligning to TRBD1. J gave up 7 bases and V 5 bases, and 8 bases lay outside the gene matches. Germline CDR1 SGHAT, CDR2 FQNNGV. The CDR3 consists of 14 residues. The CDR3 bases are TGTGCCAGCAGCAGCCAGACAGGGAGAAATGAGCAGTTCTTC. Residues: CASSSQTGRNEQFF.

The CDR3 region is CASSQVGGKETQYF. CDR3 bases: TGCGCCAGCAGCCAAGTGGGGGGGAAAGAGACCCAGTACTTC. This chain connects TRBV4-1 to TRBJ2-5, with 7 bases matching TRBD2. The CDR3 runs to 14 residues. Germline-derived CDR1 and CDR2 are MGHRA and YSYEKL. V shed 1 base, J shed 3 bases, and the junction held 2 bases outside the gene matches.

This chain connects TRBV10-3 to TRBJ1-5, with D possibly TRBD1 on 6 matching bases. Per germline, CDR1 ENHRY and CDR2 SYGVKD. The CDR3 runs to 15 residues. V shed 6 bases and J shed 3 bases, with 15 bases lying between them. In nucleotides, the CDR3 is TGTGCCATCAGCTCAGGGGCCAGTATCAATCAGCCCCAGCATTTT. Translation: CAISSGASINQPQHF.

The chain joins TRBV28 to TRBJ1-6; D uncertain. The germline V gene encodes CDR1 MDHEN and CDR2 SYDVKM. This CDR3 contains 17 residues. Trimming removed 2 bases at V and 3 bases at J, with 14 bases between. For the CDR3, the DNA is TGTGCCAGCAGTTTACCCCGGACTATTCGCTATAATTCACCCCTCCACTTT. It yields the protein CASSLPRTIRYNSPLHF.

The rearrangement links TRBV4-1 to TRBJ1-2; 8 bases match TRBD1. Germline V gene sequence: CDR1 MGHRA, CDR2 YSYEKL. This CDR3 has 14 amino acids. V was clipped by 6 bases and J by 6 bases; unmatched bases: 9. The CDR3 sequence: CASRPTGGRHGYTF. CDR3 DNA sequence: TGCGCCAGCAGACCTACAGGGGGAAGGCATGGCTACACCTTC.

V gene TRBV9 combines with J gene TRBJ2-2; 9 nucleotides line up with TRBD1. The V gene end was trimmed by 3 bases and the J gene end by 4 bases; junction bases not matched to a gene: 7. The CDR3 contains 16 residues. The germline V gene encodes CDR1 SGDLS and CDR2 YYNGEE. The CDR3 DNA follows: TGTGCCAGCAGCGAGACCGGGACAGGGATCACCGGGGAGCTGTTTTTT. Translated, it gives CASSETGTGITGELFF.

This rearrangement joins TRBV30 to TRBJ1-2, with D unclear. Germline V gene sequence: CDR1 GTSNPN, CDR2 SVGIG (reference sequence). This CDR3 has 15 amino acids. V lost 4 bases, J lost 4 bases, and 19 bases lay in between. The CDR3 reads CAWTLGPFPVYGYTF. Written as DNA, the CDR3 is TGTGCCTGGACCCTAGGCCCCTTCCCAGTCTATGGCTACACCTTC.

This chain uses TRBV30 with TRBJ2-7, with D possibly matching TRBD1 (5 bases). The length of the CDR3 is 13 residues. V lost 2 bases and J lost 3, with 11 bases in between. In germline, CDR1 is GTSNPN, CDR2 SVGIG (reference sequence). In DNA, the CDR3 is TGTGCCTGGAGTCCAGGGCAGGGCTACGAGCAGTACTTC. Protein sequence: CAWSPGQGYEQYF.

The chain has TRBV5-4 and TRBJ2-7, with no clear D. The CDR3 totals 12 residues. The V gene lost 2 bases and the J gene lost 0 bases, with 3 bases spanning the gap. The germline gives CDR1 SGHNT, CDR2 YYREEE (reference sequence). As DNA, the CDR3 is TGTGCCAGCAGCTTTAGCTCCTACGAGCAGTACTTC. Its protein is CASSFSSYEQYF.

CDR3 amino acids: CASSSPFGRGTDTQYF. The CDR3 nucleotides read TGTGCCAGCAGCTCGCCGTTCGGGAGAGGCACAGATACGCAGTATTTT. The J gene is TRBJ2-3, the V gene TRBV7-8; D perhaps matches TRBD2 (6 bases). V lost 4 bases to trimming and J lost 1 base, with 15 bases between them. In germline, CDR1 is SGHVS, CDR2 FQNEAQ. This CDR3 is 16 amino acids long. The full variable domain, completed using reference TRBV7-8 and TRBJ2-3, is GAGVSQSPRYKVAKRGQDVALRCDPISGHVSLFWYQQALGQGPEFLTYFQNEAQLDKSGLPSDRFFAERPEGSVSTLKIQRTQQEDSAVYLCASSSPFGRGTDTQYFGPGTRLTVL.